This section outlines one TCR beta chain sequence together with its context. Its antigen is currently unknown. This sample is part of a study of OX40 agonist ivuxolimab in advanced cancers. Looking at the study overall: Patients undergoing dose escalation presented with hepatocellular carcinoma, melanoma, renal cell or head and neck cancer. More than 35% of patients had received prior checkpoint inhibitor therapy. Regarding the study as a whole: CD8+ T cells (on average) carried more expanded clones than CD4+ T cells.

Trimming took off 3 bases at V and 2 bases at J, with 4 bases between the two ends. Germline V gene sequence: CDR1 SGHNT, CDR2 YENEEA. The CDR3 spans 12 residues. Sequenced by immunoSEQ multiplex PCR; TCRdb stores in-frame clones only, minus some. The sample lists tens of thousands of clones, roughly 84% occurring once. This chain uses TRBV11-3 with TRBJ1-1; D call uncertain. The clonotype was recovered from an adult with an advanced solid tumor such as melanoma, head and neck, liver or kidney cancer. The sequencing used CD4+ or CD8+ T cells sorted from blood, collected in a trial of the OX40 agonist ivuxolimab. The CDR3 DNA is TGTGCCAGCAGCTTTACAAACACTGAAGCTTTCTTT. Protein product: CASSFTNTEAFF.